The TCR beta chain described here comes from a study of blood T cells in healthy people across ages. Study context: Per two T cells, template switching captured roughly one barcoded beta molecule. Whole-study findings and limits: TCR beta diversity tracked closely with naive T cell percentage.

In its sample, this clonotype was seen a few times. No antigen is known for it. For the second PCR, which ran for roughly 7 to 11 cycles, a sample-barcoded 5' primer and a J-beta primer mix were used. Each CDR3 protein is one row after TCRdb ran MiXCR on the 5' RACE reads. Of approximately 1.5 million distinct CDR3 sequences in the sample, 30% to 40% are singletons; the top ten hold 11%. Deletions cut 5 bases from V and 4 bases from J, with 17 bases between. This CDR3 spans 15 amino acids. Germline V lookup: CDR1 SEHNR, CDR2 FQNEAQ (reference sequence). The source material was blood. The rearrangement links TRBV7-9 to TRBJ1-1, with D possibly TRBD1 on 6 matching bases. The source is a woman aged 25 to 39 in good health. The CDR3 coding sequence is TGTGCCAGCAGCCCAACGGGACAACCATCCACTGAAGCTTTCTTT. This translates into CASSPTGQPSTEAFF.